This record covers a single TCR beta chain. Germline loops: CDR1 LNHDA, CDR2 SQIVND (reference sequence). CDR3 length: 16 residues. V shed 3 bases and J shed 9 bases, with 18 bases lying between them. The data are from a study of chemoradiotherapy in HPV16-positive cancers. Sequencing was performed with immunoSEQ multiplex PCR; in TCRdb, only in-frame clones are kept and a portion is missing. The sample has over 30,000 clones, roughly 75% seen once. The sample consisted of blood, taken from a patient who underwent chemoradiotherapy. This clonotype originated in a human donor with HPV-associated anogenital cancer. V gene TRBV19 combines with J gene TRBJ1-6, with unresolved D. DNA of the CDR3: TGTGCCAGTAGTATCAACGTTGGTAAAAACTTTTCACCCCTCCACTTT. This codes for CASSINVGKNFSPLHF.